The next 7 T cell receptor beta chains were all read from a single sample in a study of T cells in women clearing cervical HPV infection. Here immunoSEQ multiplex PCR was the method, and the copy in TCRdb shows in-frame clones only, minus some. The ten most abundant clones cover roughly a tenth of a sample with about 12,000 clones. Sequencing used blood buffy coat. Every receptor here comes from a woman between 18 and 69 years old with a cervical HPV16 infection that either progressed to CIN3+ or cleared (not recorded which).

A word on this clone: The read stops 3 residues short of the end of the CDR3; the missing end is completed from the germline J gene. This chain joins TRBV7-2 and TRBJ2-2, with D hard to call. Germline values: CDR1 SGHTA, CDR2 FQGNSA. CDR3 length equals 13 residues. The covered CDR3 bases are TGTGCCAGCAGCTTAGCGCGCCGATCAAAG. Protein sequence: CASSLARRSK. The whole CDR3 sequence is CASSLARRSKLFF.

This clone is called medium-sized (0.01 to 0.1%) based on its frequency. The observed sequence ends 3 residues before the CDR3 terminus, with the missing tail filled in from the germline J gene. This chain uses TRBV29-1 with TRBJ2-3, with D perhaps being TRBD1 or TRBD2 (5 bases each). Per germline, CDR1 SQVTM and CDR2 ANQGSEA. Deletions cut 6 bases from V and 6 bases from J, with 7 bases between. The CDR3 extends over 10 amino acids. The sequenced part of the CDR3 DNA is TGCAGCGTAGGGGAGGATACG. Its protein is CSVGEDT. The entire CDR3 is CSVGEDTQYF.

The CDR3 reads CASREVGEKTDTYTF. CDR3 DNA, as far as it was read: TGTGCCAGCAGGGAGGTAGGGGAGAAAACAGATACC. The V call is TRBV2, the J call TRBJ1-2, with D perhaps TRBD1 (5 bases). The read is 3 residues too short to cover the CDR3 end, so that end is filled in from the germline J gene. Germline V gene data show CDR1 as SNHLY and CDR2 as FYNNEI. The CDR3 covers 15 residues.

Regarding this clone: The observed sequence ends 3 residues before the CDR3 terminus, with the missing tail filled in from the germline J gene. The rearrangement uses TRBV13 and TRBJ2-7, with D maybe TRBD1 (7 bases). This CDR3 spans 16 amino acids. Trimming removed 5 bases at V and 3 bases at J, with 20 bases between. Germline V gene data show CDR1 as PRHDT and CDR2 as FYEKMQ (reference sequence). The CDR3 loop reads CASSRGGKGGFYEQYF. The covered CDR3 bases are TGTGCCAGCAGCAGAGGGGGGAAAGGGGGCTTCTACGAG. Together with reference TRBV13 and TRBJ2-7, the CDR3 gives the full variable domain: AAGVIQSPRHLIKEKRETATLKCYPIPRHDTVYWYQQGPGQDPQFLISFYEKMQSDKGSIPDRFSAQQFSDYHSELNMSSLELGDSALYFCASSRGGKGGFYEQYFGPGTRLTVT.

This clone registers medium-sized by frequency. The CDR3 end lies 3 residues beyond the end of the read and is filled in from the germline J gene. J is TRBJ2-5 and V is TRBV19; tentatively, D is TRBD1 (7 bases). CDR1 LNHDA and CDR2 SQIVND come from the germline V gene (reference sequence). Trimming took off 3 bases at V and 0 bases at J, with 14 bases between the two ends. This CDR3 comprises 16 residues. The CDR3 protein is CASSIAGQLYQETQYF. CDR3 bases read: TGTGCCAGTAGTATTGCGGGACAGCTGTACCAAGAGACC.

As for this clone: Coverage ceases 3 residues before the CDR3 finishes, and the germline J gene fills in the end. This sequence joins TRBV20-1 and TRBJ2-3, with 8 bases that match TRBD1. Germline-derived CDR1 and CDR2 are DFQATT and SNEGSKA (reference sequence). J gave up 2 bases and V 6 bases, and 7 bases lay outside the gene matches. The CDR3 spans 14 residues. This CDR3 reads CSAPRQGITDTQYF. CDR3 DNA (partial): TGCAGTGCCCCTAGACAGGGGATCACAGATACG.

A word on this clone: The read comes to an end 3 residues before the CDR3 does, leaving the germline J gene to fill in the end. This chain connects TRBV7-7 to TRBJ2-1, with D possibly being TRBD1 (6 bases). V was trimmed by 3 bases and J by 2 bases, leaving 11 bases between them. The CDR3 has 15 amino acids. Germline assignment: CDR1 SSHAT and CDR2 FNYEAQ (reference sequence). The CDR3 here is CASSLKQGPYNEQFF. The sequenced CDR3 bases are TGTGCCAGCAGCTTGAAACAGGGACCCTACAATGAG.